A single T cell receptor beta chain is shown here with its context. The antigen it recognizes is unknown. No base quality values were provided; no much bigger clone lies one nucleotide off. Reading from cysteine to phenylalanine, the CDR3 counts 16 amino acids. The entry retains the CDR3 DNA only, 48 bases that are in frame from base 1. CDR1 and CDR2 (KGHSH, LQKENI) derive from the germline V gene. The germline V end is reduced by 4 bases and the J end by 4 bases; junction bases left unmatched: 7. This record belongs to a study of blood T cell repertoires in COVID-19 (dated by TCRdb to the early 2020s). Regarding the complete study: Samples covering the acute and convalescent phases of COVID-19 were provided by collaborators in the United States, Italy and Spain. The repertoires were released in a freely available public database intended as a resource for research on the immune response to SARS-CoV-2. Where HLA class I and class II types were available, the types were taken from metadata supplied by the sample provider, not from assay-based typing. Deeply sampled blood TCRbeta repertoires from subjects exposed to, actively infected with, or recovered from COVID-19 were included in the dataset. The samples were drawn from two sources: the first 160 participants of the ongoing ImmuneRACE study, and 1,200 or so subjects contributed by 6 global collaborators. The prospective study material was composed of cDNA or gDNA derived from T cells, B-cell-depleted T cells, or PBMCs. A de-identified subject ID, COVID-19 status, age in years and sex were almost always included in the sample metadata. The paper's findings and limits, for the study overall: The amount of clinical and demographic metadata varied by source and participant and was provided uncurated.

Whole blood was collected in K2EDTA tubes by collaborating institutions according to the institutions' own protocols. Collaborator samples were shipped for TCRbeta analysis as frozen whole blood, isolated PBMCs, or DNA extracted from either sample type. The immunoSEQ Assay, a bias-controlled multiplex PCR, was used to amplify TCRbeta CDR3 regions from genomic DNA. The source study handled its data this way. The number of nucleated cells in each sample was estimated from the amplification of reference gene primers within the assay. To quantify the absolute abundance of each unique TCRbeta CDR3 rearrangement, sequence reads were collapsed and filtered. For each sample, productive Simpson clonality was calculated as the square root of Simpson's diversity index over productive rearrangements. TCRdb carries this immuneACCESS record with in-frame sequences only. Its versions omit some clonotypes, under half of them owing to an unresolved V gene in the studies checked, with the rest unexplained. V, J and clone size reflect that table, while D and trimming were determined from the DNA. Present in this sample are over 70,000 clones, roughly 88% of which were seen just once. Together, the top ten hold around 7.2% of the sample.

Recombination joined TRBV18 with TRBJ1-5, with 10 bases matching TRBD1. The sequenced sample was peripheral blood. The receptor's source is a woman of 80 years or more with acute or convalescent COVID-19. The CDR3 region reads CASSQPGQGSNQPQHF. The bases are TGTGCCAGCTCACAACCGGGACAGGGGTCAAATCAGCCCCAGCATTTT.